Listed here are 20 T cell receptor beta chains from one sample, sequenced in a study of blood T cell repertoires in COVID-19. The table came from immunoSEQ multiplex PCR; TCRdb's copy has only in-frame clones and leaves some out. The sample holds 84,000 or so clones; about 80% are singletons and the top ten take 15% to 20%. Sequenced: peripheral blood. These receptors originate from an elderly woman with acute or convalescent COVID-19.

The rearrangement uses TRBV15 and TRBJ2-5, with a tentative D call TRBD2 (7 bases). The germline V gene encodes CDR1 LNHNV and CDR2 YYDKDF (reference sequence). The CDR3 has 15 amino acids. The V gene lost 1 base and the J gene lost 6 bases, with 15 bases spanning the gap. CDR3 residues: CATSRVGGAQKTQYF. In DNA, the CDR3 is TGTGCCACCAGCAGAGTGGGGGGGGCGCAGAAGACCCAGTACTTC. The whole variable domain, remainder taken from reference TRBV15 and TRBJ2-5, is DAMVIQNPRYQVTQFGKPVTLSCSQTLNHNVMYWYQQKSSQAPKLLFHYYDKDFNNEADTPDNFQSRRPNTSFCFLDIRSPGLGDTAMYLCATSRVGGAQKTQYFGPGTRLLVL.

The rearrangement uses TRBV30 and TRBJ2-5, with TRBD2 as a possible D gene (6 bases). CDR1 GTSNPN and CDR2 SVGIG come from the germline V gene (reference sequence). Trimming took 1 base from V and 5 from J, leaving 14 bases between them. The CDR3 has 14 residues. Written as DNA, the CDR3 is TGTGCCTGGAGTGGGTGGGGGGTACGGGAGACCCAGTACTTC. Its protein is CAWSGWGVRETQYF.

The V call is TRBV4-2, the J call TRBJ1-4; 11 bases map to TRBD1. This CDR3 is 17 amino acids long. Germline V gene data show CDR1 as LGHNA and CDR2 as YNFKEQ. J gave up 7 bases and V 4 bases, and 11 bases lay outside the gene matches. This CDR3 is CASSRPGQGVWGEKLFF. The CDR3 bases are TGTGCCAGCAGCCGCCCGGGACAGGGGGTGTGGGGTGAAAAACTGTTTTTT.

This chain uses TRBV18 with TRBJ2-2; the match to TRBD2 covers 8 bases. The V gene end was trimmed by 6 bases and the J gene end by 3 bases; junction bases not matched to a gene: 6. CDR3 length: 15 residues. From germline, CDR1 is KGHSH and CDR2 LQKENI. Written as DNA, the CDR3 is TGTGCCAGCTCGCAGAGGACTAGCCACACCGGGGAGCTGTTTTTT. Its translation: CASSQRTSHTGELFF. Supplemented by reference TRBV18 and TRBJ2-2, the full variable domain reads NAGVMQNPRHLVRRRGQEARLRCSPMKGHSHVYWYRQLPEEGLKFMVYLQKENIIDESGMPKERFSAEFPKEGPSILRIQQVVRGDSAAYFCASSQRTSHTGELFFGEGSRLTVL.

The CDR3 loop is CASSSRQGGTGELFF. CDR3 nucleotide sequence: TGTGCCAGCAGCTCCCGACAGGGAGGAACCGGGGAGCTGTTTTTT. The V call is TRBV7-3, the J call TRBJ2-2; tentative D call: TRBD1 (7 bases). The germline CDR1 and CDR2 sequences are SGHTA and FQGTGA. The CDR3 is 15 amino acids. Trimming left V 4 bases short and J 5 bases short, with 14 bases between.

This chain joins TRBV7-2 and TRBJ1-1; 8 bases map to TRBD1. Germline V gene lookup returns CDR1 SGHTA and CDR2 FQGNSA. V was pared by 5 bases and J by 2 bases, with 4 bases of the junction left unmatched. This CDR3 region has 14 residues. In DNA, the CDR3 is TGTGCCAGCAGCCGGGACAGGACAAACACTGAAGCTTTCTTT. It encodes CASSRDRTNTEAFF. Using reference TRBV7-2 and TRBJ1-1 for the parts outside the CDR3, the full variable domain is GAGVSQSPSNKVTEKGKDVELRCDPISGHTALYWYRQSLGQGLEFLIYFQGNSAPDKSGLPSDRFSAERTGGSVSTLTIQRTQQEDSAVYLCASSRDRTNTEAFFGQGTRLTVV.

The V gene is TRBV30, the J gene TRBJ2-3; D uncertain. This CDR3 is 11 amino acids long. Germline V gene data show CDR1 as GTSNPN and CDR2 as SVGIG (reference sequence). With 7 bases removed from V and 2 bases from J, the gap between germline ends came to 7 bases. The CDR3 sequence is CAFQATDTQYF. The CDR3 region has the DNA TGTGCCTTTCAGGCCACAGATACGCAGTATTTT.

This clone was observed a handful of times. The chain uses TRBV29-1 and TRBJ1-3; the D gene is possibly TRBD1 (5 bases). The germline gives CDR1 SQVTM, CDR2 ANQGSEA. The CDR3 contains 13 residues. Trimming removed 6 bases at V and 6 bases at J, with 15 bases between. CDR3 amino acids: CSVTRGFENTIYF. DNA for the CDR3: TGCAGCGTGACGCGGGGCTTCGAAAACACCATATATTTT.

The rearrangement uses TRBV18 and TRBJ1-2, with 12 bases aligning to TRBD1. V shed 3 bases and J 3 bases; nucleotides not matched to a gene: 2. CDR1 is KGHSH, CDR2 LQKENI, per germline. The CDR3 consists of 15 residues. For the CDR3, the DNA is TGTGCCAGCTCACCCGGGACAGGGGGCGACTATGGCTACACCTTC. Its translation is CASSPGTGGDYGYTF.

The chain uses TRBV18 and TRBJ2-1; 7 bases agree with TRBD2. Trimming removed 0 bases from V and 3 bases from J; junction bases left unmatched: 5. CDR1 is KGHSH, CDR2 LQKENI, per germline. This CDR3 region has 16 residues. The CDR3 loop reads CASSPPTGGSYNEQFF. CDR3 bases: TGTGCCAGCTCACCACCGACGGGGGGTAGCTACAATGAGCAGTTCTTC. The full variable domain, completed using reference TRBV18 and TRBJ2-1, is NAGVMQNPRHLVRRRGQEARLRCSPMKGHSHVYWYRQLPEEGLKFMVYLQKENIIDESGMPKERFSAEFPKEGPSILRIQQVVRGDSAAYFCASSPPTGGSYNEQFFGPGTRLTVL.

V gene TRBV23-1 combines with J gene TRBJ1-6; D perhaps matches TRBD1 (5 bases). TRBV23-1 is an ORF for which the function is uncertain. V was trimmed by 0 bases and J by 6 bases, leaving 12 bases between them. The CDR3 is 16 amino acids. CDR3 bases: TGCGCCAGCAGTCAATCCATTCGACAGCCTAATTCACCCCTCCACTTT. This translates into CASSQSIRQPNSPLHF.

The chain has TRBV19 and TRBJ1-3; D is unclear. V lost 3 bases and J 0 bases, leaving 6 bases between the germline ends. The CDR3 has 14 amino acids. Germline CDR1 LNHDA, CDR2 SQIVND (reference sequence). The CDR3 DNA sequence: TGTGCCAGTAGTATTATCTTCTCTGGAAACACCATATATTTT. Protein: CASSIIFSGNTIYF.

The J gene is TRBJ2-7, the V gene TRBV13; perhaps TRBD1 as D (5 bases). V lost 0 bases to trimming and J lost 8 bases, with 8 bases between them. CDR1 PRHDT and CDR2 FYEKMQ come from the germline V gene (reference sequence). CDR3 length: 12 amino acids. Here the CDR3 reads CASSLGTAKQYF. For the CDR3, the DNA is TGTGCCAGCAGCTTAGGGACAGCGAAGCAGTACTTC.

This chain links TRBV24-1 with TRBJ2-2; D is unresolved. Germline-derived CDR1 and CDR2 are KGHDR and SFDVKD. This CDR3 has 18 residues. V lost 5 bases and J 1 base, leaving 19 bases between the germline ends. The CDR3 region is CATSAAPGVALNTGELFF. CDR3 nucleotides: TGTGCCACCAGTGCCGCCCCTGGAGTAGCACTGAACACCGGGGAGCTGTTTTTT.

The CDR3: CAWMTWNEKLFF. The DNA of the CDR3 is TGTGCCTGGATGACATGGAATGAAAAACTGTTTTTT. This chain connects TRBV30 to TRBJ1-4; no clear D. CDR1 and CDR2 (germline): GTSNPN, SVGIG (reference sequence). The V end was cut by 4 bases, the J end by 5 bases, with 8 bases between. CDR3 length equals 12 residues.

This sequence joins TRBV2 and TRBJ2-5; D gene uncertain. V gave up 3 bases and J gave up 1 base, with 9 bases separating them. Germline CDR1 is SNHLY and CDR2 is FYNNEI. The CDR3 length is 14 residues. The CDR3 DNA reads TGTGCCAGCAGTGATCAACAGACCCAAGAGACCCAGTACTTC. This codes for CASSDQQTQETQYF.

The V gene is TRBV19, the J gene TRBJ1-3, with 12 bases that match TRBD1. The CDR3 extends over 16 amino acids. V was pared by 3 bases and J by 1 base, with 1 base of the junction left unmatched. CDR1 is LNHDA and CDR2 is SQIVND in the germline V gene (reference sequence). Here the CDR3 DNA reads TGTGCCAGTAGTATGGGACAGGGGGCATCTGGAAACACCATATATTTT. This encodes CASSMGQGASGNTIYF.

This chain joins TRBV7-8 and TRBJ1-2; D unresolved. With 2 bases removed from V and 4 bases from J, the gap between germline ends came to 5 bases. This CDR3 is 12 amino acids long. CDR1 and CDR2 (germline): SGHVS, FQNEAQ. CDR3 sequence reads: CASSLYSYGYTF. CDR3 DNA sequence: TGTGCCAGCAGCTTATATAGCTATGGCTACACCTTC.

This clone was seen more than once but under ten times. The rearrangement joins TRBV4-2 to TRBJ1-5, with D unresolved. Germline CDR1 LGHNA, CDR2 YNFKEQ. Deletions cut 1 base from V and 7 bases from J, with 17 bases between. This CDR3 has 16 amino acids. The CDR3, as DNA: TGTGCCAGCAGCCAAGGGGTAACCTCTGGAGGCCAGCCCCAGCATTTT. Its translation is CASSQGVTSGGQPQHF.

The chain is built from TRBV5-8 and TRBJ2-7, with 7 nucleotides matching TRBD2. The V and J ends lost 7 bases and 1 base, in that order; junction bases with no gene match: 8. The CDR3 has 14 residues. The germline CDR1 and CDR2 sequences are SGHTS and YDEGEE. The CDR3 is CASLPGRASYEQYF. The CDR3 nucleotides read TGTGCCAGCCTCCCGGGGAGGGCTTCCTACGAGCAGTACTTC. Full variable domain (remainder filled in from reference TRBV5-8 and TRBJ2-7): EAGVTQSPTHLIKTRGQQATLRCSPISGHTSVYWYQQALGLGLQFLLWYDEGEERNRGNFPPRFSGRQFPNYSSELNVNALELEDSALYLCASLPGRASYEQYFGPGTRLTVT.